These T cell receptor beta chains were read from a single sample in a study of cytomegalovirus exposure and HLA in healthy donors. The repertoire was sequenced with immunoSEQ multiplex PCR; TCRdb's copy has only in-frame clones and lacks some. Seen here are over 45,000 clones, 81% observed once, and the top ten hold about 2.3%. The sequencing sample was made of PBMCs. The source is a boy aged 5-17 years in good health and CMV-seropositive. The conserved cysteine and the conserved F or W are not part of the CDR3 here. The order of the fields is V gene, CDR3 length, CDR3 protein.

V gene: TRBV7-2; CDR3 length: 11; CDR3 protein: ASSLYRDYEQY
V gene: TRBV4-1; CDR3 length: 10; CDR3 protein: ASSPRGYGYT
V gene: TRBV27; CDR3 length: 13; CDR3 protein: ASRPAGGRIGELF
V gene: TRBV27; CDR3 length: 14; CDR3 protein: ASSSTARAGANVLT
V gene: TRBV6-6; CDR3 length: 10; CDR3 protein: ASQSSSYEQY
V gene: TRBV27; CDR3 length: 13; CDR3 protein: ASSLSMRTTGELF
V gene: TRBV7-8; CDR3 length: 13; CDR3 protein: ASSPRALSLYGYT
V gene: TRBV5-4; CDR3 length: 11; CDR3 protein: ASSPTLNEKLF
V gene: TRBV2; CDR3 length: 10; CDR3 protein: ASSEWGTGDG
V gene: TRBV6-5; CDR3 length: 10; CDR3 protein: ASSYPGGTQY
V gene: TRBV6-5; CDR3 length: 13; CDR3 protein: ASRSGTGGTYEQY
V gene: TRBV27; CDR3 length: 12; CDR3 protein: ASSVEGRTYEQY
V gene: TRBV9; CDR3 length: 12; CDR3 protein: ASSPRVTNEKLF
V gene: TRBV14; CDR3 length: 14; CDR3 protein: ASSHYRGSGTDTQY
V gene: TRBV4-1; CDR3 length: 14; CDR3 protein: ASSQVVGGSYNEQF
V gene: TRBV10-2; CDR3 length: 15; CDR3 protein: ASKEQGKEGGANVLT
V gene: TRBV6-5; CDR3 length: 12; CDR3 protein: ASSDKGDTGELF
V gene: TRBV10-2; CDR3 length: 9; CDR3 protein: ASSERDTQY
V gene: TRBV4-1; CDR3 length: 11; CDR3 protein: ASSQESGRGQY
V gene: TRBV5-1; CDR3 length: 14; CDR3 protein: ASSLSGTSSGNTIY
V gene: TRBV5-1; CDR3 length: 12; CDR3 protein: ASSLGTTNTEAF
V gene: TRBV23-1; CDR3 length: 15; CDR3 protein: ASSPINRGKFRNTIY
V gene: TRBV29-1; CDR3 length: 16; CDR3 protein: SVESSWGTSGVEGTQY
V gene: TRBV10-1; CDR3 length: 11; CDR3 protein: ASSVPGQGWKF
V gene: TRBV5-1; CDR3 length: 15; CDR3 protein: ASSSRTYFLVGYGYT
V gene: TRBV9; CDR3 length: 16; CDR3 protein: ASSANPYRAGGEDTQY
V gene: TRBV7-9; CDR3 length: 15; CDR3 protein: ALPFPGQGAFPGELF
V gene: TRBV28; CDR3 length: 14; CDR3 protein: ASSLGQLQRGNTIY
V gene: TRBV7-9; CDR3 length: 14; CDR3 protein: SSSLFPTGADNEQF
V gene: TRBV19; CDR3 length: 15; CDR3 protein: ASSFLNRDTLNTEAF
V gene: TRBV10-3; CDR3 length: 12; CDR3 protein: ATKPGTGGSEQF
V gene: TRBV19; CDR3 length: 11; CDR3 protein: ASRKGLSTEAF
V gene: TRBV2; CDR3 length: 9; CDR3 protein: ASGGHREAF
V gene: TRBV5-5; CDR3 length: 12; CDR3 protein: ASSLNRGTGELF
V gene: TRBV7-8; CDR3 length: 11; CDR3 protein: ASSLETGREQY
V gene: TRBV6-6; CDR3 length: 12; CDR3 protein: ASSYGRTGAGGY
V gene: TRBV19; CDR3 length: 12; CDR3 protein: ASIRGGNSNEQF
V gene: TRBV7-3; CDR3 length: 11; CDR3 protein: ASSLTKKSTQH
V gene: TRBV4-1; CDR3 length: 13; CDR3 protein: ASSQEANRNSPLH
V gene: TRBV7-8; CDR3 length: 14; CDR3 protein: ASSLDKGGFTDTQY
V gene: TRBV5-1; CDR3 length: 16; CDR3 protein: ASSLGHLSGGPRETQY